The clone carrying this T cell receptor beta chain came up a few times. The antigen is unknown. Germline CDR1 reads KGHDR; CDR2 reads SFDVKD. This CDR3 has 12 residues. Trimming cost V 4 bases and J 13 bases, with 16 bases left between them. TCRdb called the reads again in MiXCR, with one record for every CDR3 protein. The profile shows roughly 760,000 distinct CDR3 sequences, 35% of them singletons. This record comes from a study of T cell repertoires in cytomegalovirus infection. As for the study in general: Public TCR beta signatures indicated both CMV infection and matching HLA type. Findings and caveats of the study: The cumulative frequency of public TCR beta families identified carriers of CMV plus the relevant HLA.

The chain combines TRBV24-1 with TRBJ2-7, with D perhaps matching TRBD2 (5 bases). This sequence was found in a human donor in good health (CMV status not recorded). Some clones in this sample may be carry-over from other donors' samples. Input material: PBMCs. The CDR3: CATSDRVGVSYF. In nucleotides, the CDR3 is TGTGCCACCAGTGACCGCGTCGGGGTCAGCTACTTC.